The TCR beta chain described here comes from a study of post-analysis software for immune sequencing data. Study summary: Relapsing-remitting, secondary progressive and progressive-relapsing forms made up the multiple sclerosis disease courses. Study-level points and caveats: When patients were compared with controls, about five TRBV segments were more frequent, TRBV5-6, TRBV5-1 and TRBV20-1 among them. Under the F measure, samples that were prepared in one batch clustered strongly together. Controls' normalized Chao1 diversity significantly exceeded that of multiple sclerosis patients.

This clonotype was recorded a few times. What it binds is not known. Libraries were made from TCR beta cDNA, and they carried unique molecular identifiers. A single record per CDR3 protein comes from TCRdb applying MiXCR to the PCR reads. The sample includes 350,000 to 450,000 distinct CDR3 sequences, 35% to 45% of them seen just once. The V gene's germline CDR1 is SGHRS and CDR2 YFSETQ. The junction had 3 bases not matched to a gene; V was cut back by 4 bases and J by 7 bases. CDR3 length: 12 residues. The specimen sequenced was blood. This clonotype was obtained from a girl aged 2-10 years with multiple sclerosis. The chain uses TRBV5-1 and TRBJ1-2, with 8 bases identical to TRBD1. The CDR3 bases are TGCGCCAGCAGCGTGGACAGGGTTGGCTACACCTTC. This encodes CASSVDRVGYTF.